This record covers a single T cell receptor beta chain. The antigen remains unidentified. Clones were sequenced by immunoSEQ multiplex PCR, and TCRdb holds only the in-frame ones, with some missing. The sample has fewer than 35,000 clones, around 82% seen once; the top ten hold about 18%. The V segment lost 5 bases and the J segment 1 base; nucleotides outside the gene matches: 3. Germline V CDR1 and CDR2: SGHTA, FQGNSA. CDR3 length: 16 residues. Time point of the sample: cycle 4 day 1 (C4D1), after less than 7 weeks of nivolumab. All patients experienced relapse after autologous stem cell transplantation, and brentuximab vedotin exposure was variable. These data belong to a study of PD-1 blockade in classical Hodgkin lymphoma. On the study more broadly: The study gave patients nivolumab 3 mg/kg intravenously every 2 weeks.

Whole-study results and caveats: Among the patients, those starting nivolumab under 1 year after ASCT were excluded. CD4+ TCR diversity, unlike CD8+, rose significantly by C4D1.

The material was peripheral blood mononuclear cells (PBMCs), obtained before the fourth cycle of nivolumab. The chain employs TRBV7-2 and TRBJ1-4, with 11 nucleotides matching TRBD1. This TCR came from a human donor with classical Hodgkin lymphoma. As DNA, the CDR3 is TGTGCCAGCAGCCGGACAGGGGGCAGAACTAATGAAAAACTGTTTTTT. Encoded protein: CASSRTGGRTNEKLFF.